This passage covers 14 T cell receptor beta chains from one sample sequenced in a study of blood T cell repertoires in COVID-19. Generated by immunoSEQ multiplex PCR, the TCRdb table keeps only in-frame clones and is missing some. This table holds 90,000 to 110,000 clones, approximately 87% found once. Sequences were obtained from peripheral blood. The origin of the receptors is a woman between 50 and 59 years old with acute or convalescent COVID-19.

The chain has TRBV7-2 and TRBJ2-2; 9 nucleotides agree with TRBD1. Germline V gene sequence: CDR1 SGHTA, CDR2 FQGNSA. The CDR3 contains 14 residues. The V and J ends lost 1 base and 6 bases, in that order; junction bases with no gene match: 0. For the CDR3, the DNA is TGTGCCAGCAGCTTAGGACAGGGGGCCGGGGAGCTGTTTTTT. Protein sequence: CASSLGQGAGELFF.

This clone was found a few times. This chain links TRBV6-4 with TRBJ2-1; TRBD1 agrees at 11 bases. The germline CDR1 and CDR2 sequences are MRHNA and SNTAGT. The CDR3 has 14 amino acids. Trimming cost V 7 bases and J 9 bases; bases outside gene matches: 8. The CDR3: CASTWTGGSGEQFF. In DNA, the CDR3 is TGTGCCAGCACCTGGACAGGGGGCTCGGGTGAGCAGTTCTTC.

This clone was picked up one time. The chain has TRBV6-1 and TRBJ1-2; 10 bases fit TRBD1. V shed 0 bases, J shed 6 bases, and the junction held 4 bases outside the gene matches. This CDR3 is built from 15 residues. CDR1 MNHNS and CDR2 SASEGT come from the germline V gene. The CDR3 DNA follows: TGTGCCAGCAGTGAAGCTCGGGGGACAGGGGATGGCTACACCTTC. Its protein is CASSEARGTGDGYTF.

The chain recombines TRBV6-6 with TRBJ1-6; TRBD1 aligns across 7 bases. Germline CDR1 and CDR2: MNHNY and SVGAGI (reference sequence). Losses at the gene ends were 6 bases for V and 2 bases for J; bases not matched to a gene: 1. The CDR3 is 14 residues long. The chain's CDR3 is CASSQGAYNSPLHF. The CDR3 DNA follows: TGTGCCAGCAGCCAGGGGGCCTATAATTCACCCCTCCACTTT.

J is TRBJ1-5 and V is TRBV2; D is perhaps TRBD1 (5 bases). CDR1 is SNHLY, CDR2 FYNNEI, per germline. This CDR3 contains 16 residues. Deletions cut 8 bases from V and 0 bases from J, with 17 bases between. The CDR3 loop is CASWGYGGISNQPQHF. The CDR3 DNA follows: TGTGCCAGCTGGGGGTACGGAGGGATTAGCAATCAGCCCCAGCATTTT.

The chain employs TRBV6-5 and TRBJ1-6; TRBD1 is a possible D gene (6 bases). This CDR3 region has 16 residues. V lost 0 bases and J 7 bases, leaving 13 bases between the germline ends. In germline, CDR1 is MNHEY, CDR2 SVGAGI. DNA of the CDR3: TGTGCCAGCAGTTACTCACCCACAGGGAACAATTCACCCCTCCACTTT. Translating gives CASSYSPTGNNSPLHF.

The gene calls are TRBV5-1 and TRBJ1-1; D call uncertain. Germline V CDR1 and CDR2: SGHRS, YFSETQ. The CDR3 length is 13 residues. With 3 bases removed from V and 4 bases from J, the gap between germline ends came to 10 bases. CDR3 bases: TGCGCCAGCAGCTCTAACGTTGTCACTGAAGCTTTCTTT. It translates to CASSSNVVTEAFF.

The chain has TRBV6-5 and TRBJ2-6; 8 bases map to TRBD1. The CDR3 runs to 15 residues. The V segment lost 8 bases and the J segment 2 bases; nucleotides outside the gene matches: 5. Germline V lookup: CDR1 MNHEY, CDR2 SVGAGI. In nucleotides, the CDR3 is TGTGCCAGCCTAATACAGGGGGCTGGGGCCAACGTCCTGACTTTC. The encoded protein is CASLIQGAGANVLTF.

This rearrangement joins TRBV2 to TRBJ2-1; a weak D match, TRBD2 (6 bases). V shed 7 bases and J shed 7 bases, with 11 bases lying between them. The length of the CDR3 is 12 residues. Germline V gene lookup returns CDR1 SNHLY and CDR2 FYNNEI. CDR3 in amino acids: CASTGDENEQFF. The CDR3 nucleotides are TGTGCCAGCACGGGGGATGAGAATGAGCAGTTCTTC.

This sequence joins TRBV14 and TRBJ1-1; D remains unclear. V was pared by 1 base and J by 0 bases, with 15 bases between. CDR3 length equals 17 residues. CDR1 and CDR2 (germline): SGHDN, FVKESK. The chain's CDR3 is CASSQVVLAVMNTEAFF. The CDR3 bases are TGTGCCAGCAGCCAAGTAGTCCTCGCCGTCATGAACACTGAAGCTTTCTTT.

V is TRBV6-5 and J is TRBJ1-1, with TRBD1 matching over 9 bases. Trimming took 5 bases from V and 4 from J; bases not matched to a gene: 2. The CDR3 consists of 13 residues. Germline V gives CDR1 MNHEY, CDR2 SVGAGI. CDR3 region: CASSRQGGTEAFF. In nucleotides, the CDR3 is TGTGCCAGCAGTAGACAGGGGGGCACTGAAGCTTTCTTT.

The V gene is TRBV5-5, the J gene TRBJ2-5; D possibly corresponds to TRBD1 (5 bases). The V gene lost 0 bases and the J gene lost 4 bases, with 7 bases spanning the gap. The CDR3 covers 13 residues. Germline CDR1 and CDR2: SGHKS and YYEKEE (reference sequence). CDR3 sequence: CASSLGGGETQYF. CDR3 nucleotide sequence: TGTGCCAGCAGCTTGGGGGGCGGAGAGACCCAGTACTTC.

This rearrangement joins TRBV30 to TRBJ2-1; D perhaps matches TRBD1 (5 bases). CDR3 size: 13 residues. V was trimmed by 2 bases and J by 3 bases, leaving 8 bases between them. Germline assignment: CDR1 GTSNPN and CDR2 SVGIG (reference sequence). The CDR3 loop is CAWSSQGYNEQFF. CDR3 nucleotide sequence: TGTGCCTGGAGTTCTCAGGGCTACAATGAGCAGTTCTTC.

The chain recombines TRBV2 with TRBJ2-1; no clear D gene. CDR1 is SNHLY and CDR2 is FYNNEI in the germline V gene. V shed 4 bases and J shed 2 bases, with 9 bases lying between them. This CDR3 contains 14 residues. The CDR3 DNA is TGTGCCAGCAGTGGCGACTGGCCCTACAATGAGCAGTTCTTC. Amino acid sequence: CASSGDWPYNEQFF.